These 4 T cell receptor beta chains share one sample of origin, sequenced in a study of CD8 T cells in ankylosing spondylitis. Each CDR3 protein is one row after TCRdb ran MiXCR on the 5' RACE reads. The sample includes around 210,000 distinct CDR3 sequences, under 8.5% of them seen just once. The sample was blood, either unsorted or a sorted T cell fraction (not recorded which). The receptors come from a female donor with ankylosing spondylitis or in good health (not recorded which).

This clonotype was counted ten times or more. The CDR3 region has the DNA TGCGCCAGCAGCCAAGATCTAGGGAACCCTTACTACAATGAGCAGTTCTTC. Translation gives CASSQDLGNPYYNEQFF. The rearrangement joins TRBV4-3 to TRBJ2-1, with D hard to call. Trimming removed 0 bases at V and 3 bases at J, with 15 bases between. Germline CDR1 LGHNA, CDR2 YSLEER. This CDR3 has 17 residues.

This clonotype was counted many times. The chain combines TRBV13 with TRBJ2-7, with 15 positions matching TRBD2. The germline V gene encodes CDR1 PRHDT and CDR2 FYEKMQ (reference sequence). This CDR3 contains 17 residues. Losses at the gene ends were 3 bases for V and 5 bases for J; bases not matched to a gene: 8. As DNA, the CDR3 is TGTGCCAGCAGCTTCGGACTAGCGGGAGGGCCCTCGGACGAGCAGTACTTC. It codes for CASSFGLAGGPSDEQYF. The entire variable domain, with the rest obtained from reference TRBV13 and TRBJ2-7, is as follows: AAGVIQSPRHLIKEKRETATLKCYPIPRHDTVYWYQQGPGQDPQFLISFYEKMQSDKGSIPDRFSAQQFSDYHSELNMSSLELGDSALYFCASSFGLAGGPSDEQYFGPGTRLTVT.

This clonotype came up many times. V gene TRBV5-5 combines with J gene TRBJ2-6; D may match TRBD1 or TRBD2 (5 bases each). The CDR3 loop spans 15 amino acids. Trimming removed 0 bases at V and 3 bases at J, with 7 bases between. Germline CDR1 SGHKS, CDR2 YYEKEE (reference sequence). In nucleotides, the CDR3 is TGTGCCAGCAGCTTGGGAGGGGTTGGGGCCAACGTCCTGACTTTC. Its protein product is CASSLGGVGANVLTF. The complete variable domain, with remaining parts taken from reference TRBV5-5 and TRBJ2-6, reads DAGVTQSPTHLIKTRGQQVTLRCSPISGHKSVSWYQQVLGQGPQFIFQYYEKEERGRGNFPDRFSARQFPNYSSELNVNALLLGDSALYLCASSLGGVGANVLTFGAGSRLTVL.

This sequence joins TRBV3-1 and TRBJ2-3; D unclear. Trimming took off 1 base at V and 1 base at J, with 24 bases between the two ends. CDR1 is LGHDT, CDR2 YNNKEL, per germline (reference sequence). This CDR3 has 20 amino acids. Written as DNA, the CDR3 is TGTGCCAGCAGCCAAGCGACCGGGCAGCAAACCCTCTATGGCACAGATACGCAGTATTTT. It is translated as CASSQATGQQTLYGTDTQYF.